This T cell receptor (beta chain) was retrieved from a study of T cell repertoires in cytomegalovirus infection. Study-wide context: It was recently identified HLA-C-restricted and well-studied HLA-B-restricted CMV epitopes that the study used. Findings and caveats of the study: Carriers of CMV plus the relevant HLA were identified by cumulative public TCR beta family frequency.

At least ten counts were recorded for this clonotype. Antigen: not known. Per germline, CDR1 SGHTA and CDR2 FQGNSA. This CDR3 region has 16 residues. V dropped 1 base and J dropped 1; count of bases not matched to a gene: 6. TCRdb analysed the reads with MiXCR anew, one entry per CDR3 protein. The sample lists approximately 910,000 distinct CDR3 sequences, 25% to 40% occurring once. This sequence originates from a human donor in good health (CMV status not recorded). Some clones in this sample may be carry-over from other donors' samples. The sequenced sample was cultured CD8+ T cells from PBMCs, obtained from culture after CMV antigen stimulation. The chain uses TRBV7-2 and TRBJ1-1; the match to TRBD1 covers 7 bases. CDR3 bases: TGTGCCAGCAGCTTAGGAAAACAGGGGAGGAACACTGAAGCTTTCTTT. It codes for CASSLGKQGRNTEAFF.